This is a list of T cell receptor beta chains from one sample in a study of T cells after yellow fever vaccination. Via MiXCR, TCRdb re-called the 5' RACE reads, giving one row per CDR3 protein. This table has 300,000 to 450,000 distinct CDR3 sequences, approximately 5.7% appearing once. Sequenced material: PBMCs, taken 5 days after the yellow fever booster vaccination. The receptor set was obtained from a man aged 25 to 45 who received the YFV17D yellow fever vaccine. Both conserved end residues are part of each CDR3. D genes are given only for firm matches. The listing skips clone size in some rows; elsewhere it reads once, few, many or a size class.

>TRBJ1-4|TRBV6-2/TRBV6-3|TRBD1|NA
TGTGCCAGCAGTTCGAACAGGGGCGAAAAACTGTTTTTT
CASSSNRGEKLFF
>TRBJ1-5|TRBV11-2|TRBD1|few
TGTGCCAGCAGCCCAACGGACAGGTCATTGCCCCAGCATTTT
CASSPTDRSLPQHF
>TRBJ2-3|TRBV3-1|NA|many
TGTGCCAGCAGCCAACGGGACGGCACAGATACGCAGTATTTT
CASSQRDGTDTQYF
>TRBJ1-1|TRBV15|NA|many
TGTGCCACCAGCAGAAACAGGGTTAGAACTGAAGCTTTCTTT
CATSRNRVRTEAFF
>TRBJ2-3|TRBV20-1|TRBD2|few
TGCTGTGCTGCCGGGACTAGCGGACGACACACAGATACGCAGTATTTT
CCAAGTSGRHTDTQYF
>TRBJ2-3|TRBV3-1|TRBD1|NA
TGTGCCAGCAGCACGGACAGGGGGTCAGATACGCAGTATTTT
CASSTDRGSDTQYF
>TRBJ1-2|TRBV5-6|NA|NA
TGTGCCAGCAGCTTTCTACGGGGGATCTATGGCTACACCTTC
CASSFLRGIYGYTF
>TRBJ2-2|TRBV7-2|NA|many
TGTGCCAGCAGCCCCCGCGGAGCGAACACCGGGGAGCTGTTTTTT
CASSPRGANTGELFF
>TRBJ2-1|TRBV12-3/TRBV12-4|TRBD2|NA
TGTGCCGTATCTAGCGGGAGGGCCGATGAGCAGTTCTTC
CAVSSGRADEQFF
>TRBJ2-3|TRBV29-1|NA|many
TGCAGCGTCCCAGGTAGCTACACTCATACGCAGTATTTT
CSVPGSYTHTQYF
>TRBJ1-3|TRBV30|NA|many
TGTGCCTGGACCAGGTGGCACTCTGGAAACACCATATATTTT
CAWTRWHSGNTIYF
>TRBJ1-1|TRBV5-6|NA|many
TGTGCCAGCAGCTTGTTCGGGGGGGTGAGGAACACTGAAGCTTTCTTT
CASSLFGGVRNTEAFF
>TRBJ2-2|TRBV18|TRBD1|few
TGTGCCAGCTCACCCCGAGAAAAGGGGGCTTCGAACACCGGGGAGCTGTTTTTT
CASSPREKGASNTGELFF
>TRBJ2-3|TRBV12-3/TRBV12-4|NA|few
TGTGCCAGCAGTTTAACGTTCGTCACAGATACGCAGTATTTT
CASSLTFVTDTQYF
>TRBJ2-7|TRBV11-2|TRBD2|NA
TGTGCCAGCAGCACCCCAGCGGGAGGTGCTGATGAGCAGTACTTC
CASSTPAGGADEQYF
>TRBJ2-1|TRBV5-1|NA|many
TGCGCCAGCAGCTTGAAAGCGGTGGACAATGAGCAGTTCTTC
CASSLKAVDNEQFF
>TRBJ2-1|TRBV6-5|TRBD2|once
TGTGCCAGCAGTTACCTGGGACTAGCGGGAGAGACTGAGCAGTTCTTC
CASSYLGLAGETEQFF
>TRBJ1-2|TRBV4-3|NA|NA
TGCGCCGGTCAGGGGATTGGGTATGGCTACACCTTC
CAGQGIGYGYTF
>TRBJ1-1|TRBV6-1|NA|many
TGTGCCAGCAGTGACACACAGATGAACACTGAAGCTTTCTTT
CASSDTQMNTEAFF
>TRBJ1-6|TRBV12-3/TRBV12-4|TRBD1|many
TGTGCCAGCAGTCCCGGACAGGGCGGCTCACCCCTCCACTTT
CASSPGQGGSPLHF
>TRBJ2-7|TRBV10-3|TRBD1|few
TGTGCCATCAGTGGCAAGGACAGGGACTACGAGCAGTACTTC
CAISGKDRDYEQYF
>TRBJ2-7|TRBV20-1|NA|many
TGCAGTGCTAGAGTGCTAGGAATCTACTACGAGCAGTACTTC
CSARVLGIYYEQYF
>TRBJ2-1|TRBV28|NA|NA
TGTGCCAGCAGTTTGACGAGAGGACCGCAGTTCTTC
CASSLTRGPQFF
>TRBJ1-5|TRBV5-4|NA|few
TGTGCCAGCAGCTTGGATCTCAATCAGCCCCAGCATTTT
CASSLDLNQPQHF
>TRBJ2-7|TRBV4-1|NA|few
TGCGCCAGCAGCCAAGATTATGGTGGGGGCTGGCAGTACTTC
CASSQDYGGGWQYF
>TRBJ1-5|TRBV20-1|TRBD1|many
TGCAGTGCCCCACCCTCAACAGGGGTAAATCAGCCCCAGCATTTT
CSAPPSTGVNQPQHF
>TRBJ2-6|TRBV5-1|NA|few
TGCGCCAGCAGCACACAGGCATCCGGGGCCAACGTCCTGACTTTC
CASSTQASGANVLTF
>TRBJ2-1|TRBV20-1|NA|many
TGCAGTGCTAATCCTAGCGCCCGGGGGTTGAGGGAGCAGTTCTTC
CSANPSARGLREQFF
>TRBJ2-7|TRBV29-1|NA|many
TGCAGCGTGGAAGACAGGCTATCCTACGAGCAGTACTTC
CSVEDRLSYEQYF
>TRBJ1-6|TRBV12-3/TRBV12-4|NA|few
TGTGCCAGCAGTCGGGCAATCGATTCACCCCTCCACTTT
CASSRAIDSPLHF
>TRBJ2-1|TRBV27|TRBD2|NA
TGTGCCATCGCCTTAGGGACTAGCGGGCGTGAGCAGTTCTTC
CAIALGTSGREQFF
>TRBJ2-7|TRBV30|NA|few
TGTGCCTGGAGGCCCTCTTCTGCGTGGGACACCGCCTTTAACGAGCAGTACTTC
CAWRPSSAWDTAFNEQYF
>TRBJ2-7|TRBV7-2|TRBD1|few
TGTGCCAGCAGCTTAAGGGGGACAGGGGCGAGAGAGCAGTACTTC
CASSLRGTGAREQYF
>TRBJ1-3|TRBV11-2|NA|NA
TGTGCCAGCAGCTTAACCGATAGCTCTGGAAACACCATATATTTT
CASSLTDSSGNTIYF
>TRBJ2-5|TRBV20-1|NA|NA
TGCAGTGCTAGAGCGTCGGGGACGGAGACCCAGTACTTC
CSARASGTETQYF
>TRBJ1-5|TRBV4-2|NA|few
TGTGCCAGCAGCCAAGATGTGGGTTGGGCCCAGCATTTT
CASSQDVGWAQHF